This T cell receptor (beta chain) was captured in a study of identical twins. Findings and limits, study-wide: There is a chance that invariant MAIT and iNKT cells partially muddied zero-insertion analyses. Conclusions leaned on cross-sectional statistical analysis and did not track the same donors over time.

The trim removed 4 bases at V and 3 bases at J, leaving 7 bases unmatched. The CDR3 contains 15 residues. CDR1 and CDR2 from the germline V gene are LGHDT and YNNKEL (reference sequence). A universal primer binding site was introduced by template switching. The final cDNA contained unique molecular identifiers. Using its own MiXCR run on the 5' RACE reads, TCRdb lists one record per CDR3 protein. The profile shows about 240,000 distinct CDR3 sequences, 7.5% of them singletons. This clonotype turned up a few times. Its antigen is not identified. This sample also appeared in a second study, on yellow fever vaccine responses in identical twins. In that study: Reportedly, the response of twins' T cells to the vaccine seemed partly convergent, partly personalized.

This rearrangement joins TRBV3-1 to TRBJ2-7, with TRBD1 matching 9 bases. Sequencing was performed on CD8+ T cells sorted from blood. This clonotype was obtained from a young woman in good health. This CDR3 reads CASSPGTGLLYEQYF. CDR3 coding DNA: TGTGCCAGCAGCCCCGGGACAGGGCTTCTCTACGAGCAGTACTTC.